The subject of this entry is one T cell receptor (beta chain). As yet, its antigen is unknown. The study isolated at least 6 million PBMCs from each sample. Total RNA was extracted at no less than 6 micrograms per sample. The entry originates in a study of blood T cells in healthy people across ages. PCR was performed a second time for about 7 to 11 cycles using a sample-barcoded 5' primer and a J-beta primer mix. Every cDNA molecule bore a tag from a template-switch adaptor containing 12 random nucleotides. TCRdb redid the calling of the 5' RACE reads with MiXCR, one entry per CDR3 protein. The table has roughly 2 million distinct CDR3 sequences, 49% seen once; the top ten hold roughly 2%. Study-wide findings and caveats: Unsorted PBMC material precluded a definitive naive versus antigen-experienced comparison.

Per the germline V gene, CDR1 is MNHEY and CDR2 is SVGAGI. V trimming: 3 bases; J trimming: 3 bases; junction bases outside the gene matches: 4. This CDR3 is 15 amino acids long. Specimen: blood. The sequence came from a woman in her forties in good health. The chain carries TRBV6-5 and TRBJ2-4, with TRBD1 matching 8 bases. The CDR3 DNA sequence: TGTGCCAGCAGTTATCGGACAGGGTTCAAAAACATTCAGTACTTC. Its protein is CASSYRTGFKNIQYF.